Following are 7 T cell receptor beta chains from one sample sequenced in a study of blood T cell repertoires in COVID-19. Method: immunoSEQ multiplex PCR; TCRdb's copy keeps in-frame clones and lacks some. The data contain 45,000 to 70,000 clones, roughly four fifths of them seen just once; the ten biggest clones take up 8.2%. Sequences were obtained from peripheral blood. The receptors shown here come from an elderly woman with acute or convalescent COVID-19.

The V gene is TRBV6-5, the J gene TRBJ2-1; possibly TRBD1 for D (6 bases). The CDR3 consists of 15 residues. V was cut by 2 bases and J by 9 bases, with 17 bases left in between. Germline-derived CDR1 and CDR2 are MNHEY and SVGAGI. The CDR3 is CASSYISGPRGEQFF. The DNA for the CDR3 is TGTGCCAGCAGTTACATTTCCGGGCCCAGGGGTGAGCAGTTCTTC.

The chain carries TRBV11-2 and TRBJ1-2; D unclear. The CDR3 runs to 13 residues. CDR1 SGHAT and CDR2 FQNNGV come from the germline V gene. V lost 1 base and J 2 bases, leaving 5 bases between the germline ends. In DNA, the CDR3 is TGTGCCAGCAGCTTAGGGCAGAACTATGGCTACACCTTC. Its translation: CASSLGQNYGYTF.

The V gene is TRBV5-1, the J gene TRBJ2-5, with TRBD2 matching over 8 bases. Trimming cost V 5 bases and J 1 base; bases outside gene matches: 10. CDR1 is SGHRS, CDR2 YFSETQ, per germline. There are 16 residues in the CDR3. The CDR3 DNA is TGCGCCAGCAGTCGGAGCGGGGGCGCACCCCAAGAGACCCAGTACTTC. It specifies CASSRSGGAPQETQYF.

In this sample, this clone turned up once. The chain carries TRBV18 and TRBJ2-5; 9 bases match TRBD2. Germline trimming cut 3 bases from V and 2 bases from J; bases unmatched to any gene: 1. The CDR3 runs 14 residues. In germline, CDR1 is KGHSH, CDR2 LQKENI. This CDR3 is CASSPTSGQETQYF. In DNA form, the CDR3 reads TGTGCCAGCTCACCTACTAGCGGGCAAGAGACCCAGTACTTC. The whole variable domain, remainder taken from reference TRBV18 and TRBJ2-5, is NAGVMQNPRHLVRRRGQEARLRCSPMKGHSHVYWYRQLPEEGLKFMVYLQKENIIDESGMPKERFSAEFPKEGPSILRIQQVVRGDSAAYFCASSPTSGQETQYFGPGTRLLVL.

This clone has a handful of counts. The chain couples TRBV6-6 to TRBJ2-2; possibly TRBD1 for D (6 bases). The CDR3 contains 15 residues. Deletions cut 10 bases from V and 5 bases from J, with 20 bases between. CDR1 is MNHNY, CDR2 SVGAGI, per germline (reference sequence). The CDR3 loop is CATVGGSLGTGELFF. The CDR3 DNA is TGTGCCACTGTTGGGGGCTCCCTAGGAACCGGGGAGCTGTTTTTT.

The J gene is TRBJ1-1, the V gene TRBV2; TRBD1 matches 11 bases. This CDR3 is 15 amino acids long. V gave up 7 bases and J gave up 3 bases; unmatched junction bases: 7. Per the germline V gene, CDR1 is SNHLY and CDR2 is FYNNEI. The CDR3 DNA follows: TGTGCCAGCACCAGGACAGGGGGCCGGGACACTGAAGCTTTCTTT. Amino acids: CASTRTGGRDTEAFF.

The V call is TRBV5-1, the J call TRBJ2-7; 12 positions agree with TRBD2. From germline, CDR1 is SGHRS and CDR2 YFSETQ. This CDR3 region has 14 residues. Losses at the gene ends were 5 bases for V and 3 bases for J; bases not matched to a gene: 3. CDR3 DNA sequence: TGCGCCAGCAGAAAGGGACTAGCGGGCTACGAGCAGTACTTC. Amino acids: CASRKGLAGYEQYF.